Here is one TCR beta chain with its context. Its cognate antigen is unknown. The data were obtained in a study of shared clonotypes between healthy human individuals. Each subset's genomic DNA was split evenly across several immunoSEQ plates. This table comes from immunoSEQ multiplex PCR, and its TCRdb copy is limited to in-frame clones, with some not included. There are about 380,000 clones in the sample; 96% occur only once, and 0.25% to 0.35% lies in the top ten. This CDR3 has 14 amino acids. Trimming shortened V by 2 bases and J by 3 bases, and 8 bases separated the two germline ends. The germline gives CDR1 ENHRY, CDR2 SYGVKD. Broader study findings: When compared with the clonotypes that were shared by all four sorted-subset donors, the non-shared clonotypes turned out to have lower generation probabilities.

Material for sequencing was memory CD8+ T cells sorted from blood. Subset here: CD45RO+ cells pooled with CCR7-negative TemRA cells. V and J are TRBV10-3 and TRBJ1-5; the D is unclear. This TCR was recovered from a man aged 25 to 40 in good health. The CDR3 reads CAISEPGYNQPQHF. The CDR3, as DNA: TGTGCCATCAGTGAGCCCGGGTACAATCAGCCCCAGCATTTT.